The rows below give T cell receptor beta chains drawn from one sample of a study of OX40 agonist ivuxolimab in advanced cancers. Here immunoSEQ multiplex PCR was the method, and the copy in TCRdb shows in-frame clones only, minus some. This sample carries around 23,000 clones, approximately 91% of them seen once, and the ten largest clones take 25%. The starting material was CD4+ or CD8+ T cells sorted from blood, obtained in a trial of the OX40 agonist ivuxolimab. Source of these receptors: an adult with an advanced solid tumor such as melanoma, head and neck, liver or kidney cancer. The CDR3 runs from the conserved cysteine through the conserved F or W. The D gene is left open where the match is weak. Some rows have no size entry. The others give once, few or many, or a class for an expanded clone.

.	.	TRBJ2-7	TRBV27	CASSDGLVYEQYF	TGTGCCAGCAGTGACGGACTCGTCTACGAGCAGTACTTC
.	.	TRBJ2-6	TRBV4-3	CASSQDPQGSGANVLTF	TGCGCCAGCAGCCAAGATCCGCAGGGCTCTGGGGCCAACGTCCTGACTTTC
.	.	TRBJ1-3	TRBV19	CASNPRGPMNTIYF	TGTGCCAGTAACCCTCGGGGTCCTATGAACACCATATATTTT
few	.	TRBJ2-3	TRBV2	CASSGVSSTDTQYF	TGTGCCAGCAGTGGGGTCTCTAGCACAGATACGCAGTATTTT
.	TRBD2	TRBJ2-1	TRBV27	CASSREGTSGRNEQFF	TGTGCCAGCAGTCGCGAAGGGACTAGCGGGAGGAATGAGCAGTTCTTC
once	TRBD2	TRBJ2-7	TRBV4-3	CASSQDFKQGSSGASYEQYF	TGCGCCAGCAGCCAAGACTTTAAACAGGGGTCTAGCGGGGCCTCCTACGAGCAGTACTTC
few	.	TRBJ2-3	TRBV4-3	CASSPGSKGDTQYF	TGCGCCAGCAGCCCGGGATCCAAAGGAGATACGCAGTATTTT
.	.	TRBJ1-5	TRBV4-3	CASSQVIGKNQPQHF	TGCGCCAGCAGCCAAGTGATCGGGAAAAATCAGCCCCAGCATTTT
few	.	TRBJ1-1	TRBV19	CASPGYTEAFF	TGTGCCAGTCCAGGGTACACTGAAGCTTTCTTT
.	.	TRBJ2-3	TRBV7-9	CASSLEGADTQYF	TGTGCCAGCAGCTTAGAGGGGGCAGATACGCAGTATTTT
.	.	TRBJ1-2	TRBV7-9	CASSSPADYGYTF	TGTGCCAGCAGCTCCCCAGCCGACTATGGCTACACCTTC
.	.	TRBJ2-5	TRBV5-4	CASSPREQGLFTMSETQYF	TGTGCCAGCAGCCCCCGCGAGCAGGGCCTGTTTACAATGTCAGAGACCCAGTACTTC
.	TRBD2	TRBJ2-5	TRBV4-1	CASSPAGLAGGYETQYF	TGCGCCAGCAGCCCTGCCGGACTAGCGGGGGGTTATGAGACCCAGTACTTC
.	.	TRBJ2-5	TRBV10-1	CASSEDGGGEETQYF	TGCGCCAGCAGTGAGGACGGCGGGGGCGAAGAGACCCAGTACTTC
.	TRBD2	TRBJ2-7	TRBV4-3	CASSQEVTSESYEQYF	TGCGCCAGCAGCCAAGAGGTAACTAGCGAATCCTACGAGCAGTACTTC
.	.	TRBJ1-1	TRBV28	CASSSPRGQGRTEAFF	TGTGCCAGCAGTTCCCCCCGGGGTCAGGGGCGAACTGAAGCTTTCTTT
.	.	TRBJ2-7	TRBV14	CASSLRGLSYGQYF	TGTGCCAGCAGTCTCAGGGGACTCTCCTACGGGCAGTACTTC
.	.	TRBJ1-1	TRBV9	CASSVGGRTEAFF	TGTGCCAGCAGCGTAGGGGGACGCACTGAAGCTTTCTTT